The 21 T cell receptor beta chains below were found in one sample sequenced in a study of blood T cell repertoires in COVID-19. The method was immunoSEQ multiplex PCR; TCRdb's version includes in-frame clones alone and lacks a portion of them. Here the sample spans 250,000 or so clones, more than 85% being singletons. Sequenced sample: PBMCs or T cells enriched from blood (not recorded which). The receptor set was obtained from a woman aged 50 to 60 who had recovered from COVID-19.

The CDR3 DNA is TGTGCCAGCAGCAACCCCGGAGGGATTTGGGACACTGAAGCTTTCTTT. It translates to CASSNPGGIWDTEAFF. The V gene is TRBV5-4, the J gene TRBJ1-1; D is ambiguous. This CDR3 spans 16 amino acids. Germline V gene data show CDR1 as SGHNT and CDR2 as YYREEE (reference sequence). The V and J ends lost 4 bases and 3 bases respectively, with 19 bases between them. Full variable domain (outside the CDR3, taken from reference TRBV5-4 and TRBJ1-1): ETGVTQSPTHLIKTRGQQVTLRCSSQSGHNTVSWYQQALGQGPQFIFQYYREEENGRGNFPPRFSGLQFPNYSSELNVNALELDDSALYLCASSNPGGIWDTEAFFGQGTRLTVV.

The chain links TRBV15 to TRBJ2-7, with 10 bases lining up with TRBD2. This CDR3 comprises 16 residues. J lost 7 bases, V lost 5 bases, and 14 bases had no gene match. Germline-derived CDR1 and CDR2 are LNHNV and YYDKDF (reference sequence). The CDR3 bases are TGTGCCACCAGCCATTACGGAGCGGGAGGGGCTCGGGAGCAGTACTTC. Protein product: CATSHYGAGGAREQYF. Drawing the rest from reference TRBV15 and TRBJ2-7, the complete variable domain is DAMVIQNPRYQVTQFGKPVTLSCSQTLNHNVMYWYQQKSSQAPKLLFHYYDKDFNNEADTPDNFQSRRPNTSFCFLDIRSPGLGDTAMYLCATSHYGAGGAREQYFGPGTRLTVT.

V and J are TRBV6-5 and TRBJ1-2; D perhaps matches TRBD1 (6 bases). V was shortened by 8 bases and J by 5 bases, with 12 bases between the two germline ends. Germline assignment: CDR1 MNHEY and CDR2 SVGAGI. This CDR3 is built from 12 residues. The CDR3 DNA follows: TGTGCCAGCGAAGGGGGTGGGTATGGCTACACCTTC. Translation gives CASEGGGYGYTF.

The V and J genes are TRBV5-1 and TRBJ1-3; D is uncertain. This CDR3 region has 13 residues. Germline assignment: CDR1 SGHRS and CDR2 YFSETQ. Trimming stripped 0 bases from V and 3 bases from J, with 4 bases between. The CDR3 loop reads CASSLGGGNTIYF. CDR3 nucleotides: TGCGCCAGCAGCTTGGGAGGTGGAAACACCATATATTTT.

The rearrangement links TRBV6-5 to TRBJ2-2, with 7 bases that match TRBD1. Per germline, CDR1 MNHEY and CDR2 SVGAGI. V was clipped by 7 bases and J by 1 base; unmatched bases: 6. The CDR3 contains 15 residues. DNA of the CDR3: TGTGCCAGCACAAGACAGGGCAAGAACACCGGGGAGCTGTTTTTT. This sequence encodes CASTRQGKNTGELFF.

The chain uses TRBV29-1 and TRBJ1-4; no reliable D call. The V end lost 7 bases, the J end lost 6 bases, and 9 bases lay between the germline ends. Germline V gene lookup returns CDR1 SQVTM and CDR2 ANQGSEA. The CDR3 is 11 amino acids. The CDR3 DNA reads TGCAGCGCTGGGCGCGATGAAAAACTGTTTTTT. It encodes CSAGRDEKLFF.

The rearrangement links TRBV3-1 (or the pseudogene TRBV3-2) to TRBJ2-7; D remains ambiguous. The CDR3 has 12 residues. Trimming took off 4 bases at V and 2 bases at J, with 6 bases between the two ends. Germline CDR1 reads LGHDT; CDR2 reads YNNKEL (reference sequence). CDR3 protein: CASSLLTYEQYF. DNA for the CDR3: TGTGCCAGCAGCCTCCTTACCTACGAGCAGTACTTC.

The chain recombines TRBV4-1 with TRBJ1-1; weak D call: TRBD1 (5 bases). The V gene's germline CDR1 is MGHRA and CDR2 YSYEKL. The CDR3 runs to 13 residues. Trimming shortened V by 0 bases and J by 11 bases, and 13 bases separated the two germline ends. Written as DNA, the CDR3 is TGCGCCAGCAGCCAAGAAACGCGGGGCTGTGCTTTCTTT. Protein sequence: CASSQETRGCAFF.

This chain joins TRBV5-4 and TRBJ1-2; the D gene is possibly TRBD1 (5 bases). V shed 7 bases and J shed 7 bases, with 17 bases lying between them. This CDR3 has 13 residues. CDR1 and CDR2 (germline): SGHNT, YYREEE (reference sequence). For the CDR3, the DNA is TGTGCCAGCGGAGTTGGGACGGGGGGTGGCTACACCTTC. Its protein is CASGVGTGGGYTF.

The CDR3 DNA reads TGTGCCAGCTCACCAACTCCAGGGCCCCATGGCTACAATGAGCAGTTCTTC. Protein product: CASSPTPGPHGYNEQFF. The chain employs TRBV18 and TRBJ2-1, with D tentatively TRBD1 (5 bases). Trimming cost V 2 bases and J 3 bases, with 17 bases left between them. The CDR3 loop spans 17 amino acids. Germline values: CDR1 KGHSH, CDR2 LQKENI. The full variable domain, completed using reference TRBV18 and TRBJ2-1, is NAGVMQNPRHLVRRRGQEARLRCSPMKGHSHVYWYRQLPEEGLKFMVYLQKENIIDESGMPKERFSAEFPKEGPSILRIQQVVRGDSAAYFCASSPTPGPHGYNEQFFGPGTRLTVL.

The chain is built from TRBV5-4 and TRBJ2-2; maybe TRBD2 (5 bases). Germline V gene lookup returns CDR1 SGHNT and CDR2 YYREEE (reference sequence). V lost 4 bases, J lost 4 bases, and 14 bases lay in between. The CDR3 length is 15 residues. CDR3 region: CASSPTSFSTGELFF. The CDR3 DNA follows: TGTGCCAGCAGCCCCACTAGTTTCAGCACCGGGGAGCTGTTTTTT.

Written as DNA, the CDR3 is TGTGCCAGTCACGGACAGGGGGGTTTCGATGGCTACACCTTC. Its protein is CASHGQGGFDGYTF. The rearrangement uses TRBV19 and TRBJ1-2; 10 bases fit TRBD1. The germline V gene encodes CDR1 LNHDA and CDR2 SQIVND (reference sequence). The CDR3 covers 14 residues. With 8 bases clipped from V and 6 bases from J, the junction kept 9 bases outside the gene matches. Variable domain in full (rest from reference TRBV19 and TRBJ1-2): DGGITQSPKYLFRKEGQNVTLSCEQNLNHDAMYWYRQDPGQGLRLIYYSQIVNDFQKGDIAEGYSVSREKKESFPLTVTSAQKNPTAFYLCASHGQGGFDGYTFGSGTRLTVV.

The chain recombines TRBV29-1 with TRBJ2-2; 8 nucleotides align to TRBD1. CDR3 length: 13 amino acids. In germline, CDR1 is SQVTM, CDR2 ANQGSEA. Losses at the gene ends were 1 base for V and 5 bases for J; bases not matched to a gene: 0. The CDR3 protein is CSVEGTGTGELFF. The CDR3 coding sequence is TGCAGCGTTGAAGGGACAGGGACCGGGGAGCTGTTTTTT.

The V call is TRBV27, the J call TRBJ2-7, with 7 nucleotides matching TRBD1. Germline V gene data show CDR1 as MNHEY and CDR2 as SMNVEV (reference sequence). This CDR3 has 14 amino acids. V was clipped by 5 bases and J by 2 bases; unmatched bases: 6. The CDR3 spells CASSSNRGPYEQYF. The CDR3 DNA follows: TGTGCCAGCAGTAGCAACAGGGGCCCCTACGAGCAGTACTTC.

CDR3 sequence: CASSLNTGNGYTF. As DNA, the CDR3 is TGTGCCAGCAGTTTAAATACAGGGAATGGCTACACCTTC. The chain employs TRBV28 and TRBJ1-2; perhaps TRBD1 as D (6 bases). CDR3 length: 13 amino acids. Germline assignment: CDR1 MDHEN and CDR2 SYDVKM. The germline V and J ends were trimmed by 2 bases and 6 bases, with 10 bases remaining between them.

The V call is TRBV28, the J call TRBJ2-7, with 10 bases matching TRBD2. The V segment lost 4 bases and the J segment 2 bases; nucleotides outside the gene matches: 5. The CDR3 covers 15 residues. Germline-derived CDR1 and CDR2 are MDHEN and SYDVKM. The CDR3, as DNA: TGTGCCAGCAGTTCCTGGACTAGCGGCACCTACGAGCAGTACTTC. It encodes CASSSWTSGTYEQYF.

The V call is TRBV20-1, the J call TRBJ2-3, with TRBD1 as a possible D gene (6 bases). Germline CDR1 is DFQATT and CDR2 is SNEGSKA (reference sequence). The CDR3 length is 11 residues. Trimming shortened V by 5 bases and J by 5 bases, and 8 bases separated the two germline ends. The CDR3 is CSALRGDTQYF. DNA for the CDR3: TGCAGTGCTCTCAGGGGAGATACGCAGTATTTT.

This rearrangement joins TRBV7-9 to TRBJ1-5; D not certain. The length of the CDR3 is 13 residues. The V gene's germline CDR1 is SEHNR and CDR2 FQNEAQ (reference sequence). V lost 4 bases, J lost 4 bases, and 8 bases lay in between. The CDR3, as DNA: TGTGCCAGCAGCTCGGCGGAGAATCAGCCCCAGCATTTT. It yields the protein CASSSAENQPQHF.

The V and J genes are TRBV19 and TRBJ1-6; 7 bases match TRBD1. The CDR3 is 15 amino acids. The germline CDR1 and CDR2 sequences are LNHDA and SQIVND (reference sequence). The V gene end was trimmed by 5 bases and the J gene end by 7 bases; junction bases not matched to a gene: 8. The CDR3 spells CASSDPGQLNSPLHF. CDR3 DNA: TGTGCCAGTAGTGATCCGGGACAGCTAAATTCACCCCTCCACTTT.

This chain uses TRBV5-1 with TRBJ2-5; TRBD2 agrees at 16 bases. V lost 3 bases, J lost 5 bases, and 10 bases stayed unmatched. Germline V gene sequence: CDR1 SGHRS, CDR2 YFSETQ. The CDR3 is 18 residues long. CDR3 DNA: TGCGCCAGCAGCTCCGGGACTAGCGGGAGGGGAAGAAGTGAGACCCAGTACTTC. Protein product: CASSSGTSGRGRSETQYF.

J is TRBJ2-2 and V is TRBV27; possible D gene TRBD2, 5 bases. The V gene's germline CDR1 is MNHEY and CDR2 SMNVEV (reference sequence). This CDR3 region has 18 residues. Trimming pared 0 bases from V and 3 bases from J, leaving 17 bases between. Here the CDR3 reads CASSLSRVGDWDTGELFF. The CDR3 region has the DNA TGTGCCAGCAGTTTATCTCGGGTGGGAGATTGGGACACCGGGGAGCTGTTTTTT.